The 11 T cell receptor beta chains in this list originate from one sample, sequenced in a study of cytomegalovirus exposure and HLA in healthy donors. 13 Jbeta primers and 60 Vbeta primers were used for the PCR. TCRdb's table, derived via immunoSEQ multiplex PCR, lists solely in-frame clones and lacks some. The sample has 100,000 to 150,000 clones. The specimen sequenced was PBMCs. The receptors stem from a man in his late teens or twenties in good health and CMV-seronegative.

J is TRBJ1-2 and V is TRBV7-9; D call uncertain. CDR3 size: 17 residues. Germline-derived CDR1 and CDR2 are SEHNR and FQNEAQ (reference sequence). The V gene lost 1 base and the J gene lost 3 bases, with 18 bases spanning the gap. CDR3 DNA: TGTGCCAGCAGCTTAGACCCACGGGGAGGCGGACACTATGGCTACACCTTC. Its protein product is CASSLDPRGGGHYGYTF.

The chain has TRBV19 and TRBJ2-6; 10 bases are a match to TRBD1. This CDR3 has 18 residues. V was clipped by 6 bases and J by 2 bases; unmatched bases: 10. CDR1 is LNHDA, CDR2 SQIVND, per germline (reference sequence). This CDR3 is CASSDPGQGFTGANVLTF. The CDR3 DNA reads TGTGCCAGTAGCGATCCGGGACAGGGGTTTACTGGGGCCAACGTCCTGACTTTC.

J is TRBJ2-5 and V is TRBV19; no clear D. The CDR3 extends over 14 amino acids. Germline values: CDR1 LNHDA, CDR2 SQIVND (reference sequence). The V end was cut by 3 bases, the J end by 1 base, with 9 bases between. In DNA, the CDR3 is TGTGCCAGTAGTATTGATCAGGTCCAAGAGACCCAGTACTTC. This gives the protein CASSIDQVQETQYF. The full variable domain, with the rest looked up from reference TRBV19 and TRBJ2-5, is DGGITQSPKYLFRKEGQNVTLSCEQNLNHDAMYWYRQDPGQGLRLIYYSQIVNDFQKGDIAEGYSVSREKKESFPLTVTSAQKNPTAFYLCASSIDQVQETQYFGPGTRLLVL.

The genes are TRBV18 and TRBJ1-4, with D maybe TRBD1 (6 bases). The germline CDR1 and CDR2 sequences are KGHSH and LQKENI. With 2 bases removed from V and 2 bases from J, the gap between germline ends came to 15 bases. The CDR3 totals 17 residues. CDR3 sequence: CASSPIRGDTTNEKLFF. In DNA, the CDR3 is TGTGCCAGCTCACCAATCCGGGGGGACACCACTAATGAAAAACTGTTTTTT.

This rearrangement joins TRBV5-6 to TRBJ1-1; D is possibly TRBD1 (5 bases). The CDR3 sequence is 15 residues long. V lost 4 bases, J lost 3 bases, and 16 bases lay in between. In germline, CDR1 is SGHDT, CDR2 YYEEEE. CDR3 DNA: TGTGCCAGCAGCCTCCCTATCGGGGGGGACACTGAAGCTTTCTTT. Translating gives CASSLPIGGDTEAFF.

Comments on this clone: Other DNA sequences in the same sample also yield this CDR3. J is TRBJ1-3 and V is TRBV18, with 8 nucleotides matching TRBD1. The J segment lost 4 bases and the V segment lost 3 bases, leaving 8 bases of the junction unmatched. The V gene's germline CDR1 is KGHSH and CDR2 LQKENI. This CDR3 is 16 amino acids long. In DNA form, the CDR3 reads TGTGCCAGCTCACCCCTCGGACAGGGTGACGGAAACACCATATATTTT. It translates to CASSPLGQGDGNTIYF. Supplemented by reference TRBV18 and TRBJ1-3, the full variable domain reads NAGVMQNPRHLVRRRGQEARLRCSPMKGHSHVYWYRQLPEEGLKFMVYLQKENIIDESGMPKERFSAEFPKEGPSILRIQQVVRGDSAAYFCASSPLGQGDGNTIYFGEGSWLTVV.

For the CDR3, the DNA is TGTGCCAGCAGCCATTCGGGGGTCCAAGAGACCCAGTACTTC. Encoded protein: CASSHSGVQETQYF. V gene TRBV27 combines with J gene TRBJ2-5, with a tentative D call TRBD2 (6 bases). Trimming left V 6 bases short and J 1 base short, with 12 bases between. Germline V gene sequence: CDR1 MNHEY, CDR2 SMNVEV (reference sequence). The CDR3 has 14 residues.

This rearrangement joins TRBV6-6 to TRBJ2-5, with TRBD2 as a possible D gene (5 bases). Germline CDR1 MNHNY, CDR2 SVGAGI (reference sequence). The germline V and J ends were trimmed by 2 bases and 7 bases, with 14 bases remaining between them. This CDR3 region has 14 residues. Here the CDR3 DNA reads TGTGCCAGCAGTTACACTAAGGATCGGGGGACCCAGTACTTC. This encodes CASSYTKDRGTQYF.

The chain carries TRBV4-3 and TRBJ2-2, with 10 bases identical to TRBD2. This CDR3 comprises 15 residues. V shed 5 bases, J shed 4 bases, and the junction held 4 bases outside the gene matches. The germline CDR1 and CDR2 sequences are LGHNA and YSLEER. The CDR3 loop is CASSELAGSTGELFF. Here the CDR3 DNA reads TGCGCCAGCAGCGAACTAGCGGGGTCCACCGGGGAGCTGTTTTTT.

The chain is built from TRBV28 and TRBJ2-3, with 11 bases lining up with TRBD2. The germline V gene has CDR1 MDHEN and CDR2 SYDVKM. This CDR3 comprises 16 residues. With 6 bases clipped from V and 3 bases from J, the junction kept 8 bases outside the gene matches. The CDR3 is CASRLAGEVFTDTQYF. CDR3 coding DNA: TGTGCCAGCAGACTAGCGGGAGAAGTGTTTACAGATACGCAGTATTTT.

The chain recombines TRBV28 with TRBJ1-1; D ambiguous. The CDR3 has 12 residues. V dropped 5 bases and J dropped 1 base, with 5 bases sitting between them. Germline-derived CDR1 and CDR2 are MDHEN and SYDVKM. CDR3 amino acids: CASSTGNTEAFF. The CDR3 region has the DNA TGTGCCAGCAGTACGGGGAACACTGAAGCTTTCTTT.